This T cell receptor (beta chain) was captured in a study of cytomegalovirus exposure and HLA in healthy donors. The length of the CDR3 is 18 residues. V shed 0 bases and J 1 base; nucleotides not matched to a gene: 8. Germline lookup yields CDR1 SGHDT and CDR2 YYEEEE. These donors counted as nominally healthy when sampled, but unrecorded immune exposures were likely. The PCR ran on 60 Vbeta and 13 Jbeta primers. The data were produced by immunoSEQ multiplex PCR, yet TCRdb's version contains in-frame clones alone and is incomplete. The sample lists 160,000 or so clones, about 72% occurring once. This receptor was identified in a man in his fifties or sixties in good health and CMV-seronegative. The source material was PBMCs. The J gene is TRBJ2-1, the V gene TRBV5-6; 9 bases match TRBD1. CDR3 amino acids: CASSLDRGLLISYNEQFF. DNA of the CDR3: TGTGCCAGCAGCTTGGACAGGGGGCTTCTCATATCCTACAATGAGCAGTTCTTC.